The source of this T cell receptor (beta chain) is a study of graft-versus-host responses after intestinal transplantation. Across the whole study: Every one of the recipients received anti-thymocyte globulin induction and afterwards took tacrolimus and steroids for roughly three years.

Per germline, CDR1 LGHNA and CDR2 YNFKEQ. This CDR3 has 15 residues. J lost 0 bases, V lost 6 bases, and 3 bases had no gene match. Method: immunoSEQ multiplex PCR; TCRdb's copy keeps in-frame clones and lacks some. The table shows tens of thousands of clones, with about 94% occurring only once. Worth noting for this clone: What it recognizes is unknown.

Broader study findings: Circulating GvH clones peaking coincided with falling HvG clones soon after transplant. Recipient marrow harbored GvH clones, some of which surfaced first in ileum or blood.

This chain joins TRBV4-2 and TRBJ1-3; 9 bases fit TRBD1. This TCR derives from a human donor who was the organ donor for an intestinal transplant. The material was unstimulated CD4+ T cells sorted from spleen or lymph node cells, obtained before transplant. The CDR3 nucleotides are TGTGCCAGCAGACGGGGACAGGGCTCTGGAAACACCATATATTTT. This sequence encodes CASRRGQGSGNTIYF.